These T cell receptor beta chains were read from a single sample in a study of blood T cell repertoires in COVID-19. Here immunoSEQ multiplex PCR was the method, and the copy in TCRdb shows in-frame clones only, minus some. The sample lists 300,000 to 350,000 clones, more than 90% occurring once. Sequenced sample: PBMCs or T cells enriched from blood (not recorded which). These receptors all stem from a woman aged 25-40 years who had been exposed to COVID-19. The conserved cysteine and the conserved F or W are not part of the CDR3 here.

j_call: TRBJ2-7; v_call: TRBV29-1; cdr3_aa: SVEGGSGGYEQY
j_call: TRBJ1-1; v_call: TRBV5-4; cdr3_aa: ASSSRQGARTEAF
j_call: TRBJ1-3; v_call: TRBV9; cdr3_aa: ASMGRGSGNTIY
j_call: TRBJ1-5; v_call: TRBV4-1; cdr3_aa: ASSQVSSNSNQPQH
j_call: TRBJ2-1; v_call: TRBV7-6; cdr3_aa: ASSIILASKFYNEQF
j_call: TRBJ2-1; v_call: TRBV15; cdr3_aa: ATSRDYHEQF
j_call: TRBJ2-7; v_call: TRBV13; cdr3_aa: ASSQYHRGHTYEQY
j_call: TRBJ1-6; v_call: TRBV6-5; cdr3_aa: ASSYSGGNSPLH
j_call: TRBJ2-7; v_call: TRBV12-3/TRBV12-4; cdr3_aa: ASSFAQIYEQY
j_call: TRBJ1-2; v_call: TRBV10-3; cdr3_aa: AIRATVPDVNYGYT
j_call: TRBJ1-1; v_call: TRBV19; cdr3_aa: ASRDRGRGLTEAF
j_call: TRBJ2-5; v_call: TRBV7-2; cdr3_aa: ASSLIQETQY
j_call: TRBJ2-2; v_call: TRBV9; cdr3_aa: ASRAPGLAGTGELF
j_call: TRBJ1-2; v_call: TRBV19; cdr3_aa: ASSMARTGDYGYT
j_call: TRBJ1-3; v_call: TRBV7-6; cdr3_aa: ASSDRTFSGNTIY